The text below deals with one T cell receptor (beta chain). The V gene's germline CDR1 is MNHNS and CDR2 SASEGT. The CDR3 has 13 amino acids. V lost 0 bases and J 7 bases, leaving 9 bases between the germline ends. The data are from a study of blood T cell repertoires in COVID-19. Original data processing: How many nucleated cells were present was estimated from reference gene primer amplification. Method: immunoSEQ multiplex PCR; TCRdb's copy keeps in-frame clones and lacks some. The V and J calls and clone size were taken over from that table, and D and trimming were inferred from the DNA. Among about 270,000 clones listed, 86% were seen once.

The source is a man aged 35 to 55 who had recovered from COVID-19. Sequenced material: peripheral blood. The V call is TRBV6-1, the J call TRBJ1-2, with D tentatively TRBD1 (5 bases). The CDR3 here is CASSEARGIGYTF. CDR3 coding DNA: TGTGCCAGCAGTGAAGCTCGGGGGATTGGCTACACCTTC.